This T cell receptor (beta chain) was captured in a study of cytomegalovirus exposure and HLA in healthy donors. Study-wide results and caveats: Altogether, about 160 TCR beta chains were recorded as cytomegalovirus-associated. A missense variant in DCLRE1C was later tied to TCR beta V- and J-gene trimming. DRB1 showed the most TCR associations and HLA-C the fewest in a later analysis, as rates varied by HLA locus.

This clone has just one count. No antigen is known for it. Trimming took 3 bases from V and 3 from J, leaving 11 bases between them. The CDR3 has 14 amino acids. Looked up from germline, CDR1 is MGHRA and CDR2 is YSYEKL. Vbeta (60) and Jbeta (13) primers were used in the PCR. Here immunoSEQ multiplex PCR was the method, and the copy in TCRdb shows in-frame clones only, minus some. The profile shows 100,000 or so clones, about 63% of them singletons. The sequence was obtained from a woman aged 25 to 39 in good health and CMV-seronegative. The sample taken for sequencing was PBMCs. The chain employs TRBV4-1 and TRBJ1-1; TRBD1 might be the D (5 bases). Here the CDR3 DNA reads TGCGCCAGCAGCCACCCAGGGAAGGACACTGAAGCTTTCTTT. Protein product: CASSHPGKDTEAFF.